The rows below give T cell receptor beta chains drawn from one sample of a study of human T cells and chemical hapten exposure. TCRdb used MiXCR to reprocess the RACE reads, holding one entry per CDR3 protein. The data contain just over 350,000 distinct CDR3 sequences, roughly 6% of them singletons. This specimen consisted of whole blood, obtained in connection with sensitization to the hapten diphenylcyclopropenone (DPC). The source of these receptors is a woman younger than 35 with alopecia areata. Some clones in this sample may be carry-over from other donors' samples. The CDR3 runs from the conserved cysteine through the conserved F or W. D genes are given only for firm matches. Size values are once, few and many counts, or a class for expanded clones, and some rows have none.

clone size	V gene	J gene	D gene	CDR3 DNA	CDR3 protein
NA	TRBV5-1	TRBJ1-4	NA	TGCGCCAGCGGCTTAAGGGGGGCCTATAATGAAAAACTGTTTTTT	CASGLRGAYNEKLFF
NA	TRBV2	TRBJ1-4	NA	TGTGCCAGCACGGGGGTTGGTGAAAAACTGTTTTTT	CASTGVGEKLFF
NA	TRBV20-1	TRBJ1-1	NA	TGCAGTGCCCAAAACAGCGGGGGTGAAGCTTTCTTT	CSAQNSGGEAFF
NA	TRBV7-6	TRBJ2-7	NA	TGTGCCAGCAGCTTAGGCCGGGGGCAGGCTACAGACGAGCAGTACTTC	CASSLGRGQATDEQYF
few	TRBV15	TRBJ1-1	NA	TGTGCCACCAGCAGAGATGGTGGCAGGGTAGGTGGCACTGAAGCTTTCTTT	CATSRDGGRVGGTEAFF
many	TRBV7-2	TRBJ2-1	NA	TGTGCCAGCAGCTGGCTAAGCCTGGATGAGCAGTTCTTC	CASSWLSLDEQFF
few	TRBV6-5	TRBJ2-3	TRBD2	TGTGCCAGTTACCGGCTAGCGGGGGGGCTGTGGTATTTT	CASYRLAGGLWYF
few	TRBV5-4	TRBJ2-5	NA	TGTGCCAGCAGCCGCGACTCAAACCAAGAGACCCAGTACTTC	CASSRDSNQETQYF
many	TRBV9	TRBJ1-5	NA	TGTGCCAGCAGCCGTTCCCCTCATCAGCCCCAGCATTTT	CASSRSPHQPQHF
many	TRBV7-9	TRBJ1-5	NA	TGTGCCAGCAGCATAATGGATCAGCCCCAGCATTTT	CASSIMDQPQHF
few	TRBV6-5	TRBJ2-3	TRBD1	TGTGCCAGCAGTAGCACAGGGGCCGGTACGCAGTATTTT	CASSSTGAGTQYF
NA	TRBV29-1	TRBJ2-2	TRBD1	TGCAGCGTGGACAGGTCAGAGGGGGAGCTGTTTTTT	CSVDRSEGELFF
few	TRBV28	TRBJ2-5	NA	TGTGCCAGCAGTTCCACTCCCGGGACACAAGAGACCCAGTACTTC	CASSSTPGTQETQYF
NA	TRBV20-1	TRBJ1-1	NA	TGCAGTGCTAGAAACGACGGGCGGGCAAGTGCCGCTGAAGCTTTCTTT	CSARNDGRASAAEAFF
NA	TRBV20-1	TRBJ2-1	TRBD2	TGCAGTGCTAGGTTGGCGGGGGGGCCCGATGAGCAGTTCTTC	CSARLAGGPDEQFF
few	TRBV3-1	TRBJ2-7	NA	TGTGCCAGCAGCCAAGAAGGGCAGGGGGGAGCGCAGTACTTC	CASSQEGQGGAQYF
NA	TRBV28	TRBJ1-1	TRBD1	TGTGCCAGCATTCCGGACAGGGTGAACACTGAAGCTTTCTTT	CASIPDRVNTEAFF
few	TRBV10-3	TRBJ1-2	TRBD1	TGTGCCATCAGTGAGTCATCCGGGACAGGGAACTATGGCTACACCTTC	CAISESSGTGNYGYTF
many	TRBV20-1	TRBJ1-4	NA	TGCAGTGCTTTTACAGGGCCAACTAATGAAAAACTGTTTTTT	CSAFTGPTNEKLFF
NA	TRBV29-1	TRBJ2-1	NA	TGCAGCGTTGACGGACAGTACTACAATGAGCAGTTCTTC	CSVDGQYYNEQFF
many	TRBV4-2	TRBJ2-4	TRBD1	TGTGCCAGCAGCCAAGATCTAGGGGGCGCAGAAAACATTCAGTACTTC	CASSQDLGGAENIQYF
few	TRBV5-1	TRBJ2-7	NA	TGCGCCAGCAGCTTGGCCGGACAGAACACCTACGAGCAGTACTTC	CASSLAGQNTYEQYF
NA	TRBV14	TRBJ2-7	TRBD2	TGTGCCAGCAGCCACCTATCTAGCGGGGCCGAGCAGTACTTC	CASSHLSSGAEQYF
few	TRBV12-3/TRBV12-4	TRBJ1-4	NA	TGTGCCAGCAGCCGAGGTTCCGGGACATTCCCTCGCACGGATGAAAAACTGTTTTTT	CASSRGSGTFPRTDEKLFF
few	TRBV7-2	TRBJ2-3	NA	TGTGCCAGCAGCCCAGGTTGGTCTAGCCTGGGGGATACGCAGTATTTT	CASSPGWSSLGDTQYF
many	TRBV6-6	TRBJ1-6	NA	TGTGCCAGCAGTTACTCGGAGGCCTATAATTCACCCCTCCACTTT	CASSYSEAYNSPLHF
few	TRBV24-1	TRBJ2-1	NA	TGTGCCACCAGTGATGCGGCAAATTACAATGAGCAGTTCTTC	CATSDAANYNEQFF
NA	TRBV6-5	TRBJ2-3	NA	TGTGCCAGCAGTGCGCCATCTACTCGTGGAATTGATACGCAGTATTTT	CASSAPSTRGIDTQYF
many	TRBV12-3/TRBV12-4	TRBJ1-3	NA	TGTGCCAGCAGTTATAGACCGGGAAACACCATATATTTT	CASSYRPGNTIYF
few	TRBV29-1	TRBJ2-5	NA	TGCAGCGTTGAACGCCTCCCCTCGGGTATGGAGACCCAGTACTTC	CSVERLPSGMETQYF
many	TRBV4-3	TRBJ1-5	NA	TGCGCCAGCAGCCAAGAACCCGAGGCTTCCCAGCATTTT	CASSQEPEASQHF
NA	TRBV7-3	TRBJ1-1	TRBD1	TGTGCCAGCAGTTCACCGGGACAGGGGGCTTTCTTT	CASSSPGQGAFF
few	TRBV12-3/TRBV12-4	TRBJ1-1	TRBD1	TGTGCCAGCAATCCGGGACAGGGGACGAACACTGAAGCTTTCTTT	CASNPGQGTNTEAFF
many	TRBV4-2	TRBJ1-4	NA	TGTGCCAGCAGCCAAGAAGAAGGGGCAACTAATGAAAAACTGTTTTTT	CASSQEEGATNEKLFF
many	TRBV5-1	TRBJ1-6	NA	TGCGCCAGCAGCTTGGCCGGCAGCTCCTATAATTCACCCCTCCACTTT	CASSLAGSSYNSPLHF
few	TRBV6-5	TRBJ2-1	NA	TGTGCCAGCAGCAAGCTCCGGTCCTACAATGAGCAGTTCTTC	CASSKLRSYNEQFF
NA	TRBV6-5	TRBJ2-7	NA	TGTGCCAGCAGTTACAACTCCTACGAGCAGTACTTC	CASSYNSYEQYF
many	TRBV12-3/TRBV12-4	TRBJ1-1	NA	TGTGCCAGCAGCATCGAATACACTGAAGCTTTCTTT	CASSIEYTEAFF
NA	TRBV7-3	TRBJ2-5	NA	TGTGCCAGCAGCTTAATGGCGTCCGAACAGACCCAGTACTTC	CASSLMASEQTQYF
many	TRBV6-2/TRBV6-3	TRBJ2-3	NA	TGTGCCAGCAGTTACCCGGGGGTTCAGACTAGTCCGGGGGTTGAAGATACGCAGTATTTT	CASSYPGVQTSPGVEDTQYF
few	TRBV6-5	TRBJ2-7	TRBD2	TGTGCCAGCAGTCCCTCTAGCGGGGTCACCTCCTACGAGCAGTACTTC	CASSPSSGVTSYEQYF
NA	TRBV7-7	TRBJ2-3	NA	TGTGCTAGCAGCTCCGCCCAGGAGGATACGCAGTATTTT	CASSSAQEDTQYF
NA	TRBV3-1	TRBJ2-3	NA	TGTGCCAGCAGCTCGCATTCGGTATCCTTCACAGATACGCAGTATTTT	CASSSHSVSFTDTQYF
many	TRBV12-3/TRBV12-4	TRBJ1-5	NA	TGTGCCAGCAGGAAGGTAGGGAATCAGCCCCAGCATTTT	CASRKVGNQPQHF
many	TRBV13	TRBJ2-1	TRBD1	TGTGCCAGCAGCCCCGACAGGGCGGGCGAGCAGTTCTTC	CASSPDRAGEQFF
few	TRBV28	TRBJ1-3	NA	TGTGCCAGCAGATACGATTTCTCCTGGGGGCGAAACACCATATATTTT	CASRYDFSWGRNTIYF
NA	TRBV5-1	TRBJ2-3	NA	TGCGCCAGCAGCTTGAAGACTAGTCCCCTCACAGATACGCAGTATTTT	CASSLKTSPLTDTQYF
many	TRBV6-5	TRBJ1-1	NA	TGTGCCAGCAGCCCGGTCACCGGGTCCGGGAGGACTGAAGCTTTCTTT	CASSPVTGSGRTEAFF
NA	TRBV2	TRBJ2-2	NA	TGTGCCAGCACAGTTCGGGGCGGCACCGGGGAGCTGTTTTTT	CASTVRGGTGELFF
many	TRBV11-2	TRBJ1-1	NA	TGTGCCAGCAGCCGGGGAGCAGGGCCAACTGAAGCTTTCTTT	CASSRGAGPTEAFF
NA	TRBV9	TRBJ1-4	TRBD1	TGTGCCAGCAGCATGACAGGGCTCCCCGTTGAAAAACTGTTTTTT	CASSMTGLPVEKLFF
few	TRBV18	TRBJ2-7	NA	TGTGCCAGCTCACCAGGGCAGGGAGGCGAGCAGTACTTC	CASSPGQGGEQYF
few	TRBV11-3	TRBJ2-1	NA	TGTGCCAGCAGCTTAGATTCTCGTGAGCAGTTCTTC	CASSLDSREQFF
NA	TRBV7-2	TRBJ1-3	NA	TGTGCCAGCAGCTTGCGCGTGGTGGCTGGAAACACCATATATTTT	CASSLRVVAGNTIYF
many	TRBV7-2	TRBJ1-4	TRBD1	TGTGCCAGCAGCGGGACAGGTGAAAAACTGTTTTTT	CASSGTGEKLFF
NA	TRBV5-1	TRBJ1-1	NA	TGCGCCAGCAGCTTTGCGCCAGACAGCAGGGGCACTGAAGCTTTCTTT	CASSFAPDSRGTEAFF
NA	TRBV6-2/TRBV6-3	TRBJ2-1	TRBD2	TGTGCCAGCAGTACCCACCAACCCCGCCGGACTAGCGGGGGGTTCGAGTTCTTC	CASSTHQPRRTSGGFEFF